This T cell receptor beta chain was identified in a study of shared clonotypes between healthy human individuals. The investigators split CD4+ cells into a CD45RA+ naive subset and a CD45RA-negative memory subset. Findings and limits, study-wide: Generation probability values for non-shared clonotypes were lower than those for clonotypes shared by all four donors. Relative to memory subsets, naive subsets generally showed larger estimated richness.

Trimming at V came to 11 bases and at J to 5 bases, leaving 5 bases not matched to a gene. Looked up from germline, CDR1 is MNHNS and CDR2 is SASEGT. This CDR3 has 13 residues. As to this clone: Its cognate antigen is unknown.

Original processing notes: Filtering differed for immunoSEQ, which gave only junction sequences without quality scores. Sequencing was performed with immunoSEQ multiplex PCR; in TCRdb, only in-frame clones are kept and a portion is missing. The V and J calls and the clone size are those of that table, but D and trimming were determined from the DNA. The table records 730,000 or so clones, roughly 78% of them present only once. The sequence derives from a woman aged 30 to 39 in good health. The specimen sequenced was memory CD4+ T cells sorted from blood. Documented subset: CD45RA-negative fraction. This rearrangement joins TRBV6-1 to TRBJ1-4, with TRBD1 matching 10 bases. In DNA form, the CDR3 reads TGTGCCGGGAGGGACAGGGGAAATGAAAAACTGTTTTTT. The encoded protein is CAGRDRGNEKLFF.